Listed below are T cell receptor beta chains from one sample, sequenced in a study of CD8 T cells in ankylosing spondylitis. Each CDR3 protein is one row after TCRdb ran MiXCR on the 5' RACE reads. The sample lists nearly 350,000 distinct CDR3 sequences, over 12% occurring once. Sequencing was done on a sample of blood, either unsorted or a sorted T cell fraction (not recorded which). The receptors were sampled from a male donor with ankylosing spondylitis or in good health (not recorded which). Each CDR3 is given with its conserved first and last residue. Fields, in order: CDR3 protein, CDR3 DNA, clone size, J gene, D gene, V gene. The D gene is left open where the match is weak. Clone sizes are given selectively: once, few, many, or a class where the clone is expanded.

CDR3aa: CASSFLASRGEQFF
CDR3nt: TGTGCCAGCAGCTTCCTAGCGTCGCGCGGTGAGCAGTTCTTC
abundance: few
j_gene: TRBJ2-1
d_gene: -
v_gene: TRBV11-2

CDR3aa: CASSPAGTSGNNEQFF
CDR3nt: TGTGCCAGCAGCCCCGCAGGGACTAGCGGGAACAATGAGCAGTTCTTC
abundance: -
j_gene: TRBJ2-1
d_gene: TRBD2
v_gene: TRBV4-2

CDR3aa: CASSEDPRGGLEQFF
CDR3nt: TGTGCCAGCAGTGAAGATCCTAGAGGGGGCCTGGAGCAGTTCTTC
abundance: -
j_gene: TRBJ2-1
d_gene: TRBD1
v_gene: TRBV2

CDR3aa: CSALQGAPNTEAFF
CDR3nt: TGCAGTGCTTTACAGGGGGCCCCGAACACTGAAGCTTTCTTT
abundance: few
j_gene: TRBJ1-1
d_gene: TRBD1
v_gene: TRBV20-1

CDR3aa: CASSFSRQGSQPQHF
CDR3nt: TGTGCCAGCAGCTTTTCCCGACAGGGCTCTCAGCCCCAGCATTTT
abundance: few
j_gene: TRBJ1-5
d_gene: TRBD1
v_gene: TRBV7-8

CDR3aa: CASSTGVNEQFF
CDR3nt: TGTGCCAGTAGTACAGGGGTTAATGAGCAGTTCTTC
abundance: few
j_gene: TRBJ2-1
d_gene: -
v_gene: TRBV19

CDR3aa: CASSLFAGANVLTF
CDR3nt: TGCGCCAGCAGCTTGTTCGCTGGGGCCAACGTCCTGACTTTC
abundance: -
j_gene: TRBJ2-6
d_gene: -
v_gene: TRBV5-1

CDR3aa: CASSAGQGITDTQYF
CDR3nt: TGTGCCAGCAGTGCGGGACAGGGAATAACAGATACGCAGTATTTT
abundance: few
j_gene: TRBJ2-3
d_gene: TRBD1
v_gene: TRBV12-3/TRBV12-4

CDR3aa: CASSYYDRQETQYF
CDR3nt: TGTGCCAGCAGTTATTACGACAGACAAGAGACCCAGTACTTC
abundance: -
j_gene: TRBJ2-5
d_gene: -
v_gene: TRBV6-5

CDR3aa: CAITEGVRGDEQYF
CDR3nt: TGTGCCATCACTGAGGGTGTACGGGGGGACGAGCAGTACTTC
abundance: -
j_gene: TRBJ2-7
d_gene: TRBD2
v_gene: TRBV10-3

CDR3aa: CASRTGTGISPLHF
CDR3nt: TGTGCCAGCAGAACCGGGACAGGGATTTCACCCCTCCACTTT
abundance: few
j_gene: TRBJ1-6
d_gene: TRBD1
v_gene: TRBV28

CDR3aa: CASSLRGRLSYEQYF
CDR3nt: TGTGCCAGCAGTTTACGGGGCCGCCTTTCCTACGAGCAGTACTTC
abundance: few
j_gene: TRBJ2-7
d_gene: -
v_gene: TRBV27

CDR3aa: CASSLGGPGREEETQYF
CDR3nt: TGTGCCAGCAGTTTAGGGGGACCGGGAAGAGAAGAAGAGACCCAGTACTTC
abundance: -
j_gene: TRBJ2-5
d_gene: -
v_gene: TRBV12-3/TRBV12-4

CDR3aa: CAISGEGTGYTF
CDR3nt: TGTGCCATCAGTGGCGAGGGGACTGGCTACACCTTC
abundance: few
j_gene: TRBJ1-2
d_gene: -
v_gene: TRBV10-3

CDR3aa: CASSLDGSRGYTF
CDR3nt: TGCGCCAGCAGCTTGGATGGAAGTCGGGGCTACACCTTC
abundance: -
j_gene: TRBJ1-2
d_gene: -
v_gene: TRBV5-1

CDR3aa: CASSILVSYEQYF
CDR3nt: TGTGCCAGCAGTATTCTAGTGTCCTACGAGCAGTACTTC
abundance: -
j_gene: TRBJ2-7
d_gene: -
v_gene: TRBV6-1

CDR3aa: CSASKSSAGNEQFF
CDR3nt: TGCAGTGCTAGTAAGTCTAGCGCGGGCAATGAGCAGTTCTTC
abundance: many
j_gene: TRBJ2-1
d_gene: -
v_gene: TRBV20-1

CDR3aa: CASSLGDRAEAFF
CDR3nt: TGCGCCAGCAGCTTGGGGGACAGGGCTGAAGCTTTCTTT
abundance: -
j_gene: TRBJ1-1
d_gene: TRBD1
v_gene: TRBV5-1

CDR3aa: CASSLGQPPANTEAFF
CDR3nt: TGTGCCAGCAGCTTGGGACAGCCCCCTGCGAACACTGAAGCTTTCTTT
abundance: -
j_gene: TRBJ1-1
d_gene: TRBD1
v_gene: TRBV12-3/TRBV12-4

CDR3aa: CSAGGQINQPQHF
CDR3nt: TGCAGTGCGGGAGGACAGATAAATCAGCCCCAGCATTTT
abundance: -
j_gene: TRBJ1-5
d_gene: -
v_gene: TRBV20-1

CDR3aa: CSAPAGQVFSETQYF
CDR3nt: TGCAGTGCCCCCGCGGGACAGGTTTTCTCAGAGACCCAGTACTTC
abundance: once
j_gene: TRBJ2-5
d_gene: TRBD1
v_gene: TRBV20-1

CDR3aa: CASSLGPTNEQFF
CDR3nt: TGCGCCAGCAGCTTGGGACCGACAAATGAGCAGTTCTTC
abundance: few
j_gene: TRBJ2-1
d_gene: -
v_gene: TRBV5-1

CDR3aa: CSARRTRETGELFF
CDR3nt: TGCAGTGCTCGACGGACTAGGGAGACCGGGGAGCTGTTTTTT
abundance: many
j_gene: TRBJ2-2
d_gene: TRBD2
v_gene: TRBV20-1

CDR3aa: CSASISGRVRDTQYF
CDR3nt: TGCAGTGCTAGTATTAGCGGGAGGGTTCGAGATACGCAGTATTTT
abundance: -
j_gene: TRBJ2-3
d_gene: TRBD2
v_gene: TRBV20-1

CDR3aa: CATSVLLAGSTDTQYF
CDR3nt: TGTGCCACCAGCGTCTTACTAGCTGGCTCGACAGATACGCAGTATTTT
abundance: many
j_gene: TRBJ2-3
d_gene: -
v_gene: TRBV15

CDR3aa: CASSIRWELFF
CDR3nt: TGTGCCAGCAGCATACGCTGGGAGCTGTTTTTT
abundance: -
j_gene: TRBJ2-2
d_gene: -
v_gene: TRBV7-9

CDR3aa: CATSDWSPPPKNIQYF
CDR3nt: TGTGCCACCAGTGATTGGAGCCCACCCCCGAAAAACATTCAGTACTTC
abundance: -
j_gene: TRBJ2-4
d_gene: -
v_gene: TRBV24-1

CDR3aa: CASSLSSRAGNTEAFF
CDR3nt: TGTGCCAGCAGTTTATCTTCTCGAGCAGGGAACACTGAAGCTTTCTTT
abundance: few
j_gene: TRBJ1-1
d_gene: -
v_gene: TRBV27

CDR3aa: CASSLTVTGELFF
CDR3nt: TGTGCCAGCAGCTTGACAGTTACCGGGGAGCTGTTTTTT
abundance: few
j_gene: TRBJ2-2
d_gene: -
v_gene: TRBV5-5

CDR3aa: CASSLVSGGGYEQYF
CDR3nt: TGTGCCAGCAGCTTAGTGTCCGGGGGAGGGTACGAGCAGTACTTC
abundance: -
j_gene: TRBJ2-7
d_gene: TRBD2
v_gene: TRBV7-2

CDR3aa: CASSSIADSPLHF
CDR3nt: TGTGCCAGCAGTTCGATCGCAGATTCACCCCTCCACTTT
abundance: -
j_gene: TRBJ1-6
d_gene: -
v_gene: TRBV6-5

CDR3aa: CASSPDIRVFF
CDR3nt: TGTGCCAGCAGCCCAGACATTAGGGTTTTCTTT
abundance: -
j_gene: TRBJ1-1
d_gene: -
v_gene: TRBV12-3/TRBV12-4